The 26 T cell receptor beta chains in this list originate from one sample, sequenced in a study of T cells in Graves' hyperthyroidism and ophthalmopathy. Authors of the study amplified TCR beta CDR3 regions from RNA transcripts. HTBI primers drove first-round RT-PCR of the TCR CDR3. TCRdb itself ran the multiplex PCR reads through MiXCR, one entry per CDR3 protein. Of fewer than 650,000 distinct CDR3 sequences detected, 14% to 15% appear once; the ten largest clones hold 4.3%. Material: blood. Receptor source: a woman in her thirties or forties with Graves' ophthalmopathy.

The table lists this clonotype with many counts. The rearrangement joins TRBV11-2 to TRBJ2-1; 7 bases map to TRBD2. Germline V gives CDR1 SGHAT, CDR2 FQNNGV. The CDR3 contains 16 residues. With 0 bases clipped from V and 0 bases from J, the junction kept 2 bases outside the gene matches. The CDR3 sequence is CASSLEGGSSYNEQFF. DNA of the CDR3: TGTGCCAGCAGCTTAGAAGGCGGGAGCTCCTACAATGAGCAGTTCTTC.

This clonotype occurred many times. The rearrangement uses TRBV15 and TRBJ1-5; tentative D call: TRBD1 (5 bases). This CDR3 is 15 amino acids long. V was pared by 2 bases and J by 0 bases, with 8 bases between. Looked up from germline, CDR1 is LNHNV and CDR2 is YYDKDF (reference sequence). The CDR3: CATSRQGNSNQPQHF. In DNA form, the CDR3 reads TGTGCCACCAGCAGACAGGGTAATAGCAATCAGCCCCAGCATTTT.

This clonotype was counted ten times or more. The gene calls are TRBV20-1 and TRBJ2-7; D remains unclear. V was pared by 6 bases and J by 1 base, with 13 bases between. The CDR3 totals 13 residues. CDR1 is DFQATT and CDR2 is SNEGSKA in the germline V gene (reference sequence). CDR3 sequence: CSAVRILSYEQYF. The DNA for the CDR3 is TGCAGTGCGGTTCGGATTTTGTCCTACGAGCAGTACTTC.

At least ten counts were recorded for this clonotype. This chain joins TRBV6-1 and TRBJ2-7; 8 nucleotides agree with TRBD2. Per the germline V gene, CDR1 is MNHNS and CDR2 is SASEGT. The CDR3 spans 15 residues. Trimming removed 3 bases from V and 0 bases from J; junction bases left unmatched: 4. DNA for the CDR3: TGTGCCAGCAGTGATCTGAGCGGGAGCTCCTACGAGCAGTACTTC. Encoded protein: CASSDLSGSSYEQYF.

The rearrangement uses TRBV12-3 or TRBV12-4 and TRBJ1-1; 8 bases align to TRBD1. V shed 2 bases and J 4 bases; nucleotides not matched to a gene: 12. CDR3 length: 17 residues. CDR3 in amino acids: CASSLYSGGSLLTEAFF. The CDR3 DNA reads as TGTGCCAGCAGTTTATATTCAGGGGGCTCCTTACTCACTGAAGCTTTCTTT.

Many counts were recorded for this clonotype. J is TRBJ2-5 and V is TRBV7-2, with 7 bases identical to TRBD1. Germline V CDR1 and CDR2: SGHTA, FQGNSA. J gave up 1 base and V 2 bases, and 7 bases lay outside the gene matches. The CDR3 runs 16 residues. The CDR3: CASSLYRGAGQETQYF. CDR3 bases: TGTGCCAGCAGCTTATACAGGGGCGCGGGCCAAGAGACCCAGTACTTC.

This clonotype was counted ten times or more. At one boundary the junction diverges from the germline segment, which might be a read error. The chain combines TRBV6-5 with TRBJ1-2, with no clear D. CDR3 length: 14 residues. Per the germline V gene, CDR1 is MNHEY and CDR2 is SVGAGI. This CDR3 is CASSYGQANYDYTF. DNA for the CDR3: TGTGCCAGCAGTTACGGGCAAGCTAACTATGACTACACCTTC.

V gene TRBV4-1 combines with J gene TRBJ2-7; D might be TRBD2 (6 bases). The V gene's germline CDR1 is MGHRA and CDR2 YSYEKL. V was trimmed by 2 bases and J by 5 bases, leaving 16 bases between them. The CDR3 is 15 residues long. CDR3 in amino acids: CASSQRPYGGNEQYF. CDR3 DNA: TGCGCCAGCAGCCAACGACCCTACGGGGGAAACGAGCAGTACTTC.

This clonotype was seen at least ten times. The chain combines TRBV6-5 with TRBJ2-6, with D perhaps given as TRBD1 or TRBD2 (5 bases each). Germline V gives CDR1 MNHEY, CDR2 SVGAGI. This CDR3 region has 14 residues. The ends were cut back, 0 bases at V and 9 bases at J, with 9 bases in the middle. The CDR3 region has the DNA TGTGCCAGCAGTTACTCGGGGGAGAACAACGTCCTGACTTTC. Translating it yields CASSYSGENNVLTF.

This clonotype was counted ten times or more. This chain joins TRBV28 and TRBJ2-2; D tentatively reads TRBD1 or TRBD2 (6 bases each). The germline V gene has CDR1 MDHEN and CDR2 SYDVKM. V lost 5 bases, J lost 4 bases, and 23 bases lay in between. CDR3 length: 18 amino acids. CDR3: CASSSQGGPPNGTGELFF. CDR3 nucleotide sequence: TGTGCCAGCAGTAGCCAAGGGGGGCCGCCTAACGGCACCGGGGAGCTGTTTTTT.

This chain joins TRBV18 and TRBJ2-2; tentatively, D is TRBD2 (5 bases). The V end lost 1 base, the J end lost 7 bases, and 13 bases lay between the germline ends. Germline assignment: CDR1 KGHSH and CDR2 LQKENI. This CDR3 is built from 15 residues. The CDR3 loop is CASSPRPTIIGELFF. The CDR3 DNA reads TGTGCCAGCTCACCACGCCCGACTATCATCGGGGAGCTGTTTTTT.

The V and J genes are TRBV7-8 and TRBJ2-7; D may be TRBD1 or TRBD2 (5 bases each). With 3 bases removed from V and 0 bases from J, the gap between germline ends came to 12 bases. This CDR3 has 15 residues. The V gene's germline CDR1 is SGHVS and CDR2 FQNEAQ. This chain's CDR3 is CASSLRGSNSYEQYF. The CDR3 DNA sequence: TGTGCCAGCAGCTTGAGGGGCTCGAACTCCTACGAGCAGTACTTC.

This clonotype occurred many times. The rearrangement joins TRBV20-1 to TRBJ1-6; 7 nucleotides match TRBD1. V shed 5 bases, J shed 5 bases, and the junction held 3 bases outside the gene matches. CDR1 DFQATT and CDR2 SNEGSKA come from the germline V gene (reference sequence). The CDR3 loop spans 13 amino acids. The CDR3 region is CSASGQNNSPLHF. The CDR3 coding sequence is TGCAGTGCTTCGGGACAGAATAATTCACCCCTCCACTTT.

This clonotype was recorded at least ten times. The chain links TRBV7-2 to TRBJ2-5; the D gene is possibly TRBD2 (5 bases). Germline CDR1 reads SGHTA; CDR2 reads FQGNSA. Trimming removed 7 bases from V and 2 bases from J, with 17 bases in between. This CDR3 is 15 amino acids long. CDR3 DNA sequence: TGTGCCAGCACCAACCCGGACTCCCCTCAAGAGACCCAGTACTTC. Translating it yields CASTNPDSPQETQYF. Filled out from reference TRBV7-2 and TRBJ2-5, the complete variable domain reads GAGVSQSPSNKVTEKGKDVELRCDPISGHTALYWYRQSLGQGLEFLIYFQGNSAPDKSGLPSDRFSAERTGGSVSTLTIQRTQQEDSAVYLCASTNPDSPQETQYFGPGTRLLVL.

This clonotype was counted a few times. The genes are TRBV7-8 and TRBJ2-5, with TRBD1 matching 7 bases. The length of the CDR3 is 14 residues. Germline CDR1 reads SGHVS; CDR2 reads FQNEAQ. The J segment lost 2 bases and the V segment lost 4 bases, leaving 4 bases of the junction unmatched. CDR3 nucleotides: TGTGCCAGCAGCTCCGGGACAGATCAAGAGACCCAGTACTTC. As protein: CASSSGTDQETQYF.

Ten or more counts support this clonotype. V gene TRBV2 combines with J gene TRBJ1-2, with 12 nucleotides matching TRBD1. Germline V gene lookup returns CDR1 SNHLY and CDR2 FYNNEI. The CDR3 totals 13 residues. Germline trimming cut 6 bases from V and 7 bases from J; bases unmatched to any gene: 3. CDR3 region: CASRGTGGIGYTF. The CDR3, as DNA: TGTGCCAGCAGGGGGACAGGGGGCATTGGCTACACCTTC.

This clonotype appeared many times. This rearrangement joins TRBV28 to TRBJ2-6; 8 nucleotides agree with TRBD1. The V segment lost 7 bases and the J segment 2 bases; nucleotides outside the gene matches: 4. The CDR3 length is 15 residues. Germline CDR1 reads MDHEN; CDR2 reads SYDVKM. The CDR3 sequence: CASTQTGAGANVLTF. As DNA, the CDR3 is TGTGCCAGCACCCAGACAGGGGCTGGGGCCAACGTCCTGACTTTC.

Ten or more counts support this clonotype. The chain is built from TRBV30 and TRBJ2-7, with 10 bases lining up with TRBD2. Losses at the gene ends were 0 bases for V and 11 bases for J; bases not matched to a gene: 7. Germline loops: CDR1 GTSNPN, CDR2 SVGIG (reference sequence). CDR3 length: 13 amino acids. The CDR3 region is CAWSVTSGTREYF. CDR3 in DNA: TGTGCCTGGAGTGTCACTAGCGGGACTAGGGAGTACTTC.

The sample holds many counts of this clonotype. The V gene is TRBV12-3 or TRBV12-4, the J gene TRBJ1-1; a weak D match, TRBD1 (5 bases). The CDR3 extends over 14 amino acids. Trimming removed 1 base at V and 5 bases at J, with 11 bases between. The CDR3 DNA is TGTGCCAGCAGTTTAGTACTCGGGGGGACTGAAGCTTTCTTT. This encodes CASSLVLGGTEAFF.

This clonotype appeared many times. The chain couples TRBV6-2 or TRBV6-3 to TRBJ2-5; 8 nucleotides align to TRBD2. The trim removed 7 bases at V and 7 bases at J, leaving 8 bases unmatched. Germline assignment: CDR1 MNHEY and CDR2 SVGEGT. The length of the CDR3 is 13 residues. CDR3 region: CASIQTSVGTQYF. DNA for the CDR3: TGTGCCAGCATCCAGACTAGCGTGGGGACCCAGTACTTC.

This clonotype was observed a handful of times. One base away lies a much larger clone, so this may be a sequencing read error. The chain carries TRBV9 and TRBJ2-5, with 7 positions matching TRBD2. Germline CDR1 and CDR2: SGDLS and YYNGEE. This CDR3 has 17 amino acids. The J segment lost 1 base and the V segment lost 0 bases, leaving 9 bases of the junction unmatched. CDR3: CASSVGASGGVQETQYF. The CDR3, as DNA: TGTGCCAGCAGCGTAGGGGCTAGCGGAGGGGTCCAAGAGACCCAGTACTTC.

The chain recombines TRBV11-1 with TRBJ1-5, with TRBD1 identical over 10 bases. Germline V gene data show CDR1 as SGHAT and CDR2 as FQDESV (reference sequence). The CDR3 runs to 15 residues. V was clipped by 8 bases and J by 10 bases; unmatched bases: 14. CDR3: CASAPRGTGAQPQHF. The CDR3 DNA follows: TGTGCCAGCGCCCCGCGCGGGACAGGGGCTCAACCCCAGCATTTT.

This rearrangement joins TRBV3-1 to TRBJ1-3; possible D gene TRBD1, 6 bases. The CDR3 totals 18 residues. The germline CDR1 and CDR2 sequences are LGHDT and YNNKEL (reference sequence). V gave up 2 bases and J gave up 0 bases, with 17 bases separating them. CDR3 in amino acids: CASSQRLRGGPSGNTIYF. For the CDR3, the DNA is TGTGCCAGCAGCCAACGGCTCCGAGGGGGTCCCTCTGGAAACACCATATATTTT.

This clonotype was recorded at least ten times. This chain joins TRBV29-1 and TRBJ1-1, with 7 bases matching TRBD1. V shed 6 bases and J 0 bases; nucleotides not matched to a gene: 7. The CDR3 sequence is 14 residues long. CDR1 is SQVTM and CDR2 is ANQGSEA in the germline V gene. The CDR3 loop is CSVEQGLMNTEAFF. The CDR3 nucleotides are TGCAGCGTCGAACAGGGGTTGATGAACACTGAAGCTTTCTTT. Full variable domain (outside the CDR3, taken from reference TRBV29-1 and TRBJ1-1): SAVISQKPSRDICQRGTSLTIQCQVDSQVTMMFWYRQQPGQSLTLIATANQGSEATYESGFVIDKFPISRPNLTFSTLTVSNMSPEDSSIYLCSVEQGLMNTEAFFGQGTRLTVV.

This chain links TRBV28 with TRBJ2-5; 8 nucleotides line up with TRBD1. Germline-derived CDR1 and CDR2 are MDHEN and SYDVKM. The CDR3 is 14 residues long. Losses at the gene ends were 6 bases for V and 5 bases for J; bases not matched to a gene: 8. The CDR3 spells CASSPDRGHETQYF. The CDR3 DNA reads TGTGCCAGCAGCCCTGACAGGGGACACGAGACCCAGTACTTC.

In its sample, this clonotype was seen many times. The chain links TRBV20-1 to TRBJ2-3; D not resolved. V lost 3 bases to trimming and J lost 0 bases, with 7 bases between them. Germline CDR1 reads DFQATT; CDR2 reads SNEGSKA (reference sequence). The CDR3 extends over 13 amino acids. The chain's CDR3 is CSASMHSTDTQYF. CDR3 coding DNA: TGCAGTGCTAGTATGCATAGCACAGATACGCAGTATTTT.